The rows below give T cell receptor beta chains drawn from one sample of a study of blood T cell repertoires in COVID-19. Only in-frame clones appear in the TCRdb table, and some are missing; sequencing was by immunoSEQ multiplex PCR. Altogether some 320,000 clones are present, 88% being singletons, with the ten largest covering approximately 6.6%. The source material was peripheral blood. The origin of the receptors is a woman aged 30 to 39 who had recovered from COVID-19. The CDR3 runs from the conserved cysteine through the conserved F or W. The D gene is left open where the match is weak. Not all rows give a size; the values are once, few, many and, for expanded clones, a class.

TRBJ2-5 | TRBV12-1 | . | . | CASSHYRVWGQETQYF | TGTGCCAGCAGCCATTACAGGGTATGGGGCCAAGAGACCCAGTACTTC
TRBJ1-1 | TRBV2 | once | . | CASSVRGNTEAFF | TGTGCCAGCAGTGTCAGGGGAAACACTGAAGCTTTCTTT
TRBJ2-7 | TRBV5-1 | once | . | CASSSPGVYEQYF | TGCGCCAGCAGCTCCCCGGGGGTCTACGAGCAGTACTTC
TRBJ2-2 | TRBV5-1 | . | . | CASSPIGSGELFF | TGCGCCAGCAGCCCTATCGGGTCCGGGGAGCTGTTTTTT
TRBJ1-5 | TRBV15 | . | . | CATSRDGRNQPQHF | TGTGCCACCAGCAGAGATGGCAGAAATCAGCCCCAGCATTTT
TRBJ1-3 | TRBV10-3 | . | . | CAISEAGSSGNTIYF | TGTGCCATCAGTGAGGCCGGGAGCTCTGGAAACACCATATATTTT
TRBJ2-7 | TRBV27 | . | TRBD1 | CASSLGTGPSHEQYF | TGTGCCAGCAGTTTGGGGACAGGGCCCTCCCACGAGCAGTACTTC
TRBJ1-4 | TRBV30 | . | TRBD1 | CAWSRQGFDEKLFF | TGTGCCTGGAGTCGACAGGGGTTCGATGAAAAACTGTTTTTT
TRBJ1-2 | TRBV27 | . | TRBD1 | CASSSTGVNYGYTF | TGTGCCAGCAGTTCGACAGGGGTTAACTATGGCTACACCTTC
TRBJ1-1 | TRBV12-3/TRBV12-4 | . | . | CASNLYRDTEAFF | TGTGCCAGCAATCTTTACAGGGACACTGAAGCTTTCTTT
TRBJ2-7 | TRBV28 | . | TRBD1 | CASSLFGTGVSYEQYF | TGTGCCAGCAGTTTATTTGGGACAGGGGTCTCCTACGAGCAGTACTTC
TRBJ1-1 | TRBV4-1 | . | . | CASSQEEQGWITEAFF | TGCGCCAGCAGCCAAGAAGAACAGGGATGGATCACTGAAGCTTTCTTT
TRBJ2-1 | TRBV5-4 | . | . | CASSSRGALNEQFF | TGTGCCAGCAGCTCCCGGGGGGCTTTGAATGAGCAGTTCTTC
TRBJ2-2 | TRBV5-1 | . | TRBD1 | CASSLEPGGSGELFF | TGCGCCAGCAGCTTGGAACCAGGGGGAAGCGGGGAGCTGTTTTTT
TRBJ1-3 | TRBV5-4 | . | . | CASSYGQLGGNTIYF | TGTGCCAGCAGCTACGGACAGCTGGGTGGAAACACCATATATTTT
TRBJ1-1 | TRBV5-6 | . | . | CASSLRVDPGIYTEAFF | TGTGCCAGCAGCCTCAGAGTAGATCCGGGAATCTACACTGAAGCTTTCTTT
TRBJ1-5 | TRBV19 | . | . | CASRNLQGRRQHF | TGTGCCAGTAGGAACTTACAGGGAAGGCGCCAGCATTTT
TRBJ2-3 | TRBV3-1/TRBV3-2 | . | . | CASSKRNRGREDTQYF | TGTGCCAGCAGCAAAAGAAACCGGGGAAGGGAAGATACGCAGTATTTT
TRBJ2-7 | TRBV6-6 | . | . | CASSAGGRGYEQYF | TGTGCCAGCAGCGCTGGCGGGCGAGGCTACGAGCAGTACTTC
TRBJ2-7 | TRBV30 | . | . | CAWSVQAYEQYF | TGTGCCTGGAGTGTACAGGCCTACGAGCAGTACTTC
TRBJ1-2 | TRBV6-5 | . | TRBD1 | CASSYGTGPDYGYTF | TGTGCCAGCAGTTACGGGACAGGGCCAGACTATGGCTACACCTTC
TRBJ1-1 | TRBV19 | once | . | CASSIGGRVSTEAFF | TGTGCCAGTAGTATAGGAGGCAGGGTGAGTACTGAAGCTTTCTTT
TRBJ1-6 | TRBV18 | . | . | CASSPPQGGSPLHF | TGTGCCAGCTCACCACCTCAGGGTGGCTCACCCCTCCACTTT
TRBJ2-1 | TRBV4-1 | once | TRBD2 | CASSQGTSGGYNEQFF | TGCGCCAGCAGCCAGGGGACTAGCGGGGGCTACAATGAGCAGTTCTTC
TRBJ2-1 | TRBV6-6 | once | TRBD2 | CASTSPRGGNEQFF | TGTGCCAGCACTTCCCCGCGGGGGGGGAATGAGCAGTTCTTC
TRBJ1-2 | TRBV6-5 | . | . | CASSYSIGQAHGGYTF | TGTGCCAGCAGTTACTCGATTGGCCAGGCCCATGGGGGCTACACCTTC
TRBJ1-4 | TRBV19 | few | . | CASSPRVGRTNEKLFF | TGTGCCAGTAGTCCCCGCGTGGGGCGAACTAATGAAAAACTGTTTTTT
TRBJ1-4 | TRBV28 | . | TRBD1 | CASRTGTASTNEKLFF | TGTGCCAGCAGAACCGGGACAGCTTCAACTAATGAAAAACTGTTTTTT
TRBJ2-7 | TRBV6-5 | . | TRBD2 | CASSSSWTRASYEQYF | TGTGCCAGCAGTTCATCCTGGACTAGGGCTTCCTACGAGCAGTACTTC
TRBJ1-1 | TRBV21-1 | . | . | CASGRRFPEENTEAFF | TGTGCCAGCGGGAGGAGGTTCCCAGAAGAAAACACTGAAGCTTTCTTT
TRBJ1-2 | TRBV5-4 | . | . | CASSADRIYGYTF | TGTGCCAGCAGCGCCGACAGGATCTATGGCTACACCTTC
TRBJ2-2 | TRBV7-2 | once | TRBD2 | CASRLSSGGNTGELFF | TGTGCCAGCAGATTGTCTAGCGGGGGGAACACCGGGGAGCTGTTTTTT
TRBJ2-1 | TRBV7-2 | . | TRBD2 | CASASGGASYNEQFF | TGTGCCAGCGCAAGCGGGGGGGCGTCGTACAATGAGCAGTTCTTC
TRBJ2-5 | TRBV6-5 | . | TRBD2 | CASSYEELAAQYF | TGTGCCAGCAGTTACGAGGAGCTAGCGGCCCAGTACTTC
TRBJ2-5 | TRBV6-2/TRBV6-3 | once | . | CASSYGGLSGGIETQYF | TGTGCCAGCAGTTATGGGGGACTATCAGGGGGCATAGAGACCCAGTACTTC
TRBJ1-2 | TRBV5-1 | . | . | CASSLASGEPFGYTF | TGCGCCAGCAGCTTGGCTTCTGGGGAGCCTTTCGGCTACACCTTC
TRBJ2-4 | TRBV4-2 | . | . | CASSQTTGGENIQYF | TGTGCCAGCAGCCAGACTACAGGGGGGGAAAACATTCAGTACTTC
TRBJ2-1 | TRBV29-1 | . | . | CSLAHDEQFF | TGCAGCTTGGCCCATGATGAGCAGTTCTTC